The 11 T cell receptor beta chains below come from one sample, sequenced in a study of T cells after somatic rescue of genetic block. Only in-frame clones appear in the TCRdb table, and some are missing; sequencing was by immunoSEQ multiplex PCR. Of about 10,000 clones listed, around two thirds are singletons. Sequencing was done on a sample of peripheral blood mononuclear cells (PBMCs). The receptors come from a boy between 10 and 17 years old.

The gene calls are TRBV6-6 and TRBJ1-5, with 7 nucleotides matching TRBD1. The CDR3 loop spans 14 amino acids. Looked up from germline, CDR1 is MNHNY and CDR2 is SVGAGI (reference sequence). V gave up 6 bases and J gave up 4 bases; unmatched junction bases: 6. CDR3 residues: CASSKGQWNQPQHF. DNA of the CDR3: TGTGCCAGCAGCAAGGGACAGTGGAATCAGCCCCAGCATTTT.

This clone showed up just a few times. The chain joins TRBV29-1 to TRBJ2-6, with D maybe TRBD1 (5 bases). Germline CDR1 SQVTM, CDR2 ANQGSEA. V gave up 6 bases and J gave up 4 bases, with 13 bases separating them. CDR3 size: 14 residues. CDR3 bases: TGCAGCGTATTCCAGGGTACCGGGGCCAACGTCCTGACTTTC. It translates to CSVFQGTGANVLTF.

This chain uses TRBV5-1 with TRBJ2-2; 7 nucleotides align to TRBD1. V trimming: 5 bases; J trimming: 4 bases; junction bases outside the gene matches: 11. The CDR3 runs to 16 residues. CDR1 and CDR2 from the germline V gene are SGHRS and YFSETQ. The CDR3 loop is CASRSFGQDSTGELFF. CDR3 DNA: TGCGCCAGCAGATCTTTTGGACAGGATAGCACCGGGGAGCTGTTTTTT.

The chain links TRBV10-3 to TRBJ2-5; TRBD2 matches 7 bases. Germline V lookup: CDR1 ENHRY, CDR2 SYGVKD. With V trimmed by 7 bases and J by 9 bases, 8 bases remained unmatched. The CDR3 has 12 residues. CDR3 bases: TGTGCCATCAATGGGGGAGGGGATGCCCAGTACTTC. It codes for CAINGGGDAQYF.

The sample holds a few counts of this clone. The J gene is TRBJ2-5, the V gene TRBV7-3; maybe TRBD1 (5 bases). V was trimmed by 1 base and J by 5 bases, leaving 14 bases between them. The CDR3 is 15 amino acids. CDR1 and CDR2 (germline): SGHTA, FQGTGA. The CDR3 loop is CASSLMGRGLETQYF. DNA of the CDR3: TGTGCCAGCAGCTTAATGGGAAGGGGCTTGGAGACCCAGTACTTC.

This chain joins TRBV18 and TRBJ2-5; 8 bases align to TRBD2. V lost 4 bases to trimming and J lost 1 base; unmatched junction nucleotides: 2. This CDR3 has 14 residues. From germline, CDR1 is KGHSH and CDR2 LQKENI. The CDR3 nucleotides are TGTGCCAGCTCACTCACTAGCGGCCAAGAGACCCAGTACTTC. Protein product: CASSLTSGQETQYF.

The chain carries TRBV7-6 and TRBJ1-3; tentative D call: TRBD1 (5 bases). This CDR3 region has 16 residues. Per the germline V gene, CDR1 is SGHVS and CDR2 is FNYEAQ. V dropped 3 bases and J dropped 1 base, with 13 bases sitting between them. CDR3 sequence (DNA): TGTGCCAGCAGCTTGTATCGGGGGGTGTCTGGAAACACCATATATTTT. Translated, it gives CASSLYRGVSGNTIYF.

The V call is TRBV11-2, the J call TRBJ1-6; D unclear. The CDR3 length is 15 residues. Trimming stripped 2 bases from V and 5 bases from J, with 10 bases between. The germline V gene has CDR1 SGHAT and CDR2 FQNNGV. This CDR3 reads CASSLNAGNNSPLHF. The CDR3 coding sequence is TGTGCCAGCAGCTTAAATGCGGGGAATAATTCACCCCTCCACTTT.

The rearrangement links TRBV9 to TRBJ2-1, with a weak D call TRBD2 (5 bases). Per germline, CDR1 SGDLS and CDR2 YYNGEE. V dropped 4 bases and J dropped 4 bases, with 12 bases sitting between them. This CDR3 has 14 residues. This chain's CDR3 is CASSPAGFYNEQFF. CDR3 DNA: TGTGCCAGCAGCCCTGCGGGCTTTTACAATGAGCAGTTCTTC. The entire variable domain, with the rest obtained from reference TRBV9 and TRBJ2-1, is as follows: DSGVTQTPKHLITATGQRVTLRCSPRSGDLSVYWYQQSLDQGLQFLIQYYNGEERAKGNILERFSAQQFPDLHSELNLSSLELGDSALYFCASSPAGFYNEQFFGPGTRLTVL.

The sample holds a few counts of this clone. V gene TRBV5-1 combines with J gene TRBJ2-2; D ambiguous. This CDR3 region has 13 residues. V lost 0 bases, J lost 1 base, and 1 base lay in between. From germline, CDR1 is SGHRS and CDR2 YFSETQ. Here the CDR3 DNA reads TGCGCCAGCAGCTTGGGGAACACCGGGGAGCTGTTTTTT. It is translated as CASSLGNTGELFF.

This chain links TRBV7-3 with TRBJ2-3; D is unclear. V lost 6 bases to trimming and J lost 1 base, with 17 bases between them. Per the germline V gene, CDR1 is SGHTA and CDR2 is FQGTGA. The CDR3 spans 16 residues. CDR3 sequence reads: CASSLSTVRGTDTQYF. DNA for the CDR3: TGTGCCAGCAGTTTATCCACCGTTAGGGGCACAGATACGCAGTATTTT.